This is a list of T cell receptor beta chains from one sample in a study of spatial heterogeneity in lung cancer. From the 5' RACE reads, TCRdb called clonotypes with MiXCR, one entry per CDR3 protein. The sample contains 15,000 to 20,000 distinct CDR3 sequences, around 6.9% of which appear only once. The source material was lung tumor tissue, sampled at surgery. All receptors come from a female donor with early-stage non-small cell lung cancer. Both conserved end residues are part of each CDR3. D genes are given only for firm matches. A row's size may be missing; if present it is once, few, many or a size class.

TRBD1 | TRBJ2-4 | . | TRBV12-3/TRBV12-4 | TGTGCCAGCAGTGATATACAGGGGGCCAAAAACATTCAGTACTTC | CASSDIQGAKNIQYF
. | TRBJ2-2 | many | TRBV5-1 | TGCGCCAGCAGCTTGCTCGGCGGGCAGACCGGGGAGCTGTTTTTT | CASSLLGGQTGELFF
TRBD2 | TRBJ2-1 | many | TRBV20-1 | TGCAGTGCTAACCATCTTAGCGGGAGGGTTTCAAGTTTC | CSANHLSGRVSSF
TRBD2 | TRBJ2-1 | . | TRBV12-5 | TGTGCTAGTGGTTTGTCCCCGGGGACTAGCGGGACGTATGAGCAGTTCTTC | CASGLSPGTSGTYEQFF
. | TRBJ2-1 | . | TRBV9 | TGTGCCAGCAGCGTAGCGTTCTCCGCTGATGAGCAGTTCTTC | CASSVAFSADEQFF
. | TRBJ2-2 | many | TRBV27 | TGTGCCAGCAGTGGCTCTTGGGGGGGGCTAGGCGGGGAGCTGTTTTTT | CASSGSWGGLGGELFF
TRBD1 | TRBJ2-2 | many | TRBV6-5 | TGTGCCAGCAGGAAGGACAGGACCACCGGGGAGCTGTTTTTT | CASRKDRTTGELFF
. | TRBJ2-3 | many | TRBV7-2 | TGTGCCAGCAGCCCGTCCTCGGCCAGCCCCGGGTATTTT | CASSPSSASPGYF
. | TRBJ2-1 | many | TRBV29-1 | TGCAGCGGGGGGGACTGGAGCTCCTACAATGAGCAGTTCTTC | CSGGDWSSYNEQFF
. | TRBJ2-7 | many | TRBV11-2 | TGTGCCAGCAGCTTAGCCTCTCAGGCCTCCTACGAGCAGTACTTC | CASSLASQASYEQYF
. | TRBJ2-1 | . | TRBV2 | TGTGCCAGCAGGGAACTTCCTGGCGGACAGCGCAAGTTCTTC | CASRELPGGQRKFF
. | TRBJ2-6 | many | TRBV29-1 | TGCAGCGCTCGTGACAGTTTCTCTGGGGCCAACGTCCTGACTTTC | CSARDSFSGANVLTF
. | TRBJ2-7 | many | TRBV12-3/TRBV12-4 | TGTGCCAGCAGTTTAGCGCAGGGTGGCCGTGTGCAGTACTTC | CASSLAQGGRVQYF
. | TRBJ2-3 | many | TRBV7-2 | TGTGCCAGCCGTCCGGGGACTCACACAGATACGCAGTATTTT | CASRPGTHTDTQYF
. | TRBJ2-3 | many | TRBV7-2 | TGTGCCAGCAGCCCAGAGGGTACGGATACGCAGTATTTT | CASSPEGTDTQYF
. | TRBJ2-3 | . | TRBV12-3/TRBV12-4 | TGTGCCAGCAGTTTAGTAGTGACAGATACGCAGTATTTT | CASSLVVTDTQYF
. | TRBJ2-3 | many | TRBV6-2/TRBV6-3 | TGTGCCAGCAGTTACGGCTTCGCTTTGTACGGGGTCGTCAATACGCAGTATTTT | CASSYGFALYGVVNTQYF
TRBD2 | TRBJ2-2 | many | TRBV9 | TGTGCCAGCAGCGTGGCCGGGACTAGCGCCGGGGAGCTGTTTTTT | CASSVAGTSAGELFF
. | TRBJ1-3 | many | TRBV28 | TGTGCCAGCAGTTTAGCGTCAGGAAACACCATATATTTT | CASSLASGNTIYF
. | TRBJ1-6 | many | TRBV4-3 | TGCGCCAGCAGCCAACGAGGCAGGTGGCTCGATGGACCCCTCCACTTT | CASSQRGRWLDGPLHF
TRBD2 | TRBJ2-3 | medium-sized | TRBV20-1 | TGCAGTGCTAGTGGTGGGGCGGGAGGGCCTGAAGATACGCAGTATTTT | CSASGGAGGPEDTQYF
. | TRBJ2-3 | many | TRBV20-1 | TGCAGTGCTAGAGTATCAGGTACAGATACGCAGTATTTT | CSARVSGTDTQYF
. | TRBJ1-1 | medium-sized | TRBV6-6 | TGTGCCAGCCTGGGCAGGGAGAACACTGAAGCTTTCTTT | CASLGRENTEAFF
. | TRBJ2-1 | . | TRBV7-2 | TGTGCCAGCAGCTCGACTTCGGCGCTTGAGCAGTTCTTC | CASSSTSALEQFF
. | TRBJ1-1 | medium-sized | TRBV11-1 | TGTGCCAGCAGCTTAGCGAGCGGGAAAGCGAACACTGAAGCTTTCTTT | CASSLASGKANTEAFF
. | TRBJ2-7 | many | TRBV20-1 | TGCAGTGCTGAACCAAGACACGAAGTCTACGAGCAGTACTTC | CSAEPRHEVYEQYF
. | TRBJ2-3 | many | TRBV10-3 | TGTGCCATCAGTGGTGGGGCCTCAACCGGGGATACGCAGTATTTT | CAISGGASTGDTQYF
. | TRBJ2-3 | medium-sized | TRBV5-1 | TGCGCCAGCAGCTTGCAGAACACAGATACGCAGTATTTT | CASSLQNTDTQYF
. | TRBJ1-1 | many | TRBV28 | TGTGCCAGCAGTTCTCCTGGGACGAGGAACACTGAAGCTTTCTTT | CASSSPGTRNTEAFF
. | TRBJ1-1 | few | TRBV30 | TGTGCCTGGAGTTATGATACTGAAGCTTTCTTT | CAWSYDTEAFF
. | TRBJ1-5 | medium-sized | TRBV7-8 | TGTGCCAGCAGCTTCAACACAGGCAATCAGCCCCAGCATTTT | CASSFNTGNQPQHF
TRBD1 | TRBJ2-7 | many | TRBV6-6 | TGTGCCAGCAGTTACTCTCGGACAGGGTCTCCCTACGAGCAGTACTTC | CASSYSRTGSPYEQYF
. | TRBJ2-6 | . | TRBV20-1 | TGCAGTGCTAGGGCACAGGGTAACTCTGGGGCCAACGTCCTGACTTTC | CSARAQGNSGANVLTF
. | TRBJ1-2 | many | TRBV5-1 | TGCGCCAGCAGCTTCACAGGGTTACCTAACTATGGCTACACCTTC | CASSFTGLPNYGYTF
TRBD2 | TRBJ2-1 | medium-sized | TRBV20-1 | TGCAGTGCTAGAGATAGTCCTAGCGGGAGAGATGAGCAGTTCTTC | CSARDSPSGRDEQFF
TRBD2 | TRBJ2-5 | many | TRBV30 | TGTGCCTGGATGGGGACTAGCGGGAGGATCCCAGAGACCCAGTACTTC | CAWMGTSGRIPETQYF
. | TRBJ2-2 | many | TRBV12-3/TRBV12-4 | TGTGCCAGCAGTCCGAACTGGGGGACCGGGGAGCTGTTTTTT | CASSPNWGTGELFF
TRBD1 | TRBJ1-1 | many | TRBV18 | TGTGCCAGCTCACCATTCCAAGATTGGACAGGGGGCAGGAGCACTGAAGCTTTCTTT | CASSPFQDWTGGRSTEAFF
. | TRBJ1-5 | . | TRBV6-6 | TGTGCCAGCAGTTACTCGGGGCTTCCGGTACAGCCCCAGCATTTT | CASSYSGLPVQPQHF
. | TRBJ2-7 | many | TRBV10-2 | TGCGCCAGCGGTCAGGGGCTCGAGCAGTACTTC | CASGQGLEQYF
TRBD2 | TRBJ2-7 | medium-sized | TRBV6-2/TRBV6-3 | TGTGCCAGCAGACGGCGGGAGGGCCCGCACGAGCAGTACTTC | CASRRREGPHEQYF
. | TRBJ1-1 | medium-sized | TRBV5-5 | TGTGCCAGCACCCGTGGGGAGAACACTGAAGCTTTCTTT | CASTRGENTEAFF
TRBD1 | TRBJ2-5 | many | TRBV28 | TGTGCCAGCAGTTTCCTCGGACAGGGGCGGACCCAGTACTTC | CASSFLGQGRTQYF
. | TRBJ1-4 | many | TRBV12-3/TRBV12-4 | TGTGCCAGCAGTTTTGAACAGGGCTTGGGTGAAAAACTGTTTTTT | CASSFEQGLGEKLFF
. | TRBJ2-5 | few | TRBV7-9 | TGTGCCAGCAGCTTAGCTATGGAGACCCAGTACTTC | CASSLAMETQYF